One T cell receptor (delta chain) is described in this entry. Its antigen target is currently unknown. A far larger clone is only one base removed, so a read error is likely. In the same sample, other DNA sequences code for this CDR3. The CDR3 sequence holds 21 residues, the cysteine and phenylalanine included. The retained sequence is limited to the CDR3, 63 bases, with the frame set at the first base. Trimming costs V 6 bases and J 1 base, and their ends lie 33 bases apart. The germline V gene provides CDR1 TSWWSYY and CDR2 QGS. These data come from a study of delta chains in infants with herpesvirus infections (dated by TCRdb to about 2023). With respect to the entire study: To characterize gammadelta T cell responses to primary cytomegalovirus (CMV) infection, researchers prospectively followed a birth cohort of Ugandan infants starting at birth. Blood samples from the infants were grouped into approximate ages of 1.5, 4, 8 and 12 months. The study searched for a public fetal Vdelta1/Vgamma8 gammadelta TCR clonotype in infants who acquired CMV infection after birth. Using PBMC, gammadelta TCRs were sequenced for approximately 17 CMV-infected infants, one of whom was congenitally infected, and for several CMV-uninfected infants who had enough sample available. Previously published Belgian fetal and cord blood gammadelta TCR data were added only for comparison and were not generated in this cohort. Overall study outcomes, separate from this receptor: Of 15 to 20 CMV-infected infants, several carried the public Vdelta1 clonotype: three infants infected postnatally before 120 days of age and the congenitally infected infant. The public clonotype was detected only at the first time point after infection and was not found in uninfected infants or in infants infected after 120 days. The public clonotype might still be present below the detection limit in CMV-uninfected infants. Within Vdelta1 cells, the frequency of the public clonotype appeared to be inversely correlated with age at infection and to decay rapidly, seemingly not persisting past roughly two months. The authors noted a small sample size and no race- or environment-matched controls, since nearly all Ugandans acquire CMV before adulthood.

Infants were enrolled after their mothers, pregnant women receiving prenatal care in Kampala, Uganda, were recruited, and documentation of maternal HIV status was required. Families received weekly visits, and collection of infant clinical information, oral swabs and peripheral blood began at 6 weeks of age and continued every 4 months after that. Blood was drawn into heparin tubes, and PBMC were separated by Ficoll-Paque density gradient centrifugation and then cryopreserved. Libraries were prepared through RT-PCR. To generate TCR cDNA, RNA from PBMC was reverse transcribed using SuperScript II together with primers specific for the gamma chain and the delta chain. After purification with AMPure XP beads, the cDNA was amplified and indexed with Illumina adapters using the Nextera XT Index Kit. Sequencing of gammadelta TCR libraries was carried out on an Illumina MiSeq using a V2 300-cycle kit. The published analysis was carried out like this. Using MiXCR v2.1.12, CDR3 sequences were assembled, and reads were mapped onto D, J and V genes obtained from GenBank. VDJtools v1.2.1 was used to perform repertoire analyses of the CDR3 clonotypes. For TCRdb, the public reads were processed anew by CATT, and duplicate DNA sequences were folded into one row. Here the V and J calls rest on TCRdb's processing, not on the authors' analysis. This sample comprises 500 to 600 delta-chain clones, 15% to 20% of them detected only once. Of the sample, about a sixth falls within the top ten clones.

This specimen consisted of peripheral blood, obtained at time point 2 of longitudinal follow-up. This clonotype was sampled from a human donor who was a Ugandan infant, either HIV-exposed or HIV-unexposed (not recorded which). The chain couples TRDV1 to TRDJ1, with a weak D call of TRDD3 (5 bases match). CDR3 region: CALGEGAHLIWGWPSTDKLIF. The DNA reads as follows: TGTGCTCTTGGAGAAGGGGCCCACCTAATTTGGGGTTGGCCCTCCACCGATAAACTCATCTTT.